This T cell receptor beta chain appears in the sequencing data of a study of T-cell memory formation after mild COVID-19. Study results and caveats: Chiefly within CM and EM were the contracting CD4+ clones; CD8+ ones were within EMRA. Contracting clones from day 15 to 85 showed balanced CD4/CD8; later expanders favored CD4+.

MiXCR, applied by TCRdb to the 5' RACE reads, yields one record per CDR3 protein. The sample has 450,000 to 650,000 distinct CDR3 sequences, about a fifth seen once. Comments on this clonotype: Its antigen is unidentified.

The germline V gene encodes CDR1 LNHDA and CDR2 SQIVND (reference sequence). The germline V and J ends were trimmed by 7 bases and 0 bases, with 18 bases remaining between them. The CDR3 contains 16 residues. The receptor was isolated from an adult woman who had mild COVID-19 (a few samples of this study predate the infection). Cell type and time point are not known. The V gene is TRBV19, the J gene TRBJ1-1, with D possibly being TRBD1 (5 bases). Sequencing input: PBMCs or a T cell subset sorted from them (not recorded which). Here the CDR3 reads CASTDGTAGMNTEAFF. In DNA form, the CDR3 reads TGTGCCAGTACTGATGGCACTGCAGGGATGAACACTGAAGCTTTCTTT.